What follows is one TCR beta chain and its context. This clone has just a few counts. The antigen it recognizes is unknown. Per-base quality was not reported, and no clone a single base away is much larger than it. This sample is drawn from a study of metastatic and nonmetastatic thyroid tumors (dated by TCRdb to the early 2020s). With regard to the full study: For patients with malignant and with benign thyroid disease, the researchers compared repertoires between peripheral blood samples and tumor or nodule tissue samples. Broad study findings and their caveats: In both blood and tumor samples, malignant tumors were reported to have significantly higher TCR beta diversity than benign nodules.

No treatment had been received by any patient before thyroid surgery. The study retrospectively analysed patient clinical samples collected from the early 2010s to the late 2010s using T-cell receptor beta sequencing. The CDR3 runs 14 residues from the cysteine to the phenylalanine. The only DNA kept is the CDR3, 42 bases in frame from the first base. CDR1 and CDR2, per the germline V gene (reference sequence), are SGHNT and YYREEE. Trimming takes 2 bases off V and 7 bases off J; junction bases not matched to a gene: 6. Library prep was done by PCR. The instrument given in TCRdb is Illumina HiSeq 4000. High-throughput sequencing was used to profile the TCR beta-chain CDR3 region of each patient. In the authors' own workflow: A classifier to discriminate distant-metastatic papillary thyroid cancer patients was built from CDR3 differences across clinicopathological groups. Repertoire diversity was assessed with the Shannon index, and tumor-blood repertoire similarity with the Morisita-Horn index. The public sequencing data were trimmed at Q25 with fastp and processed into clonotypes with MiXCR by TCRdb, which kept only in-frame beta chains. These V and J calls originate from TCRdb's pipeline instead of the authors' own analysis. This sample has about 43,000 clones in its table, and about 3.2% of those were observed once. In total, the top ten clones hold more than 8.5% of the sample.

The rearranged chain carries TRBV5-4 and TRBJ2-3; 8 bases in the middle match TRBD2. The source is a female donor with papillary thyroid cancer or a benign thyroid nodule (not recorded which). Some clones in this sample may be carry-over from other donors' samples. The sequenced sample was blood. The CDR3 protein: CASSLSGGGYTQYF. At the DNA level, the sequence is TGTGCCAGCAGCTTATCCGGGGGGGGATATACGCAGTATTTT.